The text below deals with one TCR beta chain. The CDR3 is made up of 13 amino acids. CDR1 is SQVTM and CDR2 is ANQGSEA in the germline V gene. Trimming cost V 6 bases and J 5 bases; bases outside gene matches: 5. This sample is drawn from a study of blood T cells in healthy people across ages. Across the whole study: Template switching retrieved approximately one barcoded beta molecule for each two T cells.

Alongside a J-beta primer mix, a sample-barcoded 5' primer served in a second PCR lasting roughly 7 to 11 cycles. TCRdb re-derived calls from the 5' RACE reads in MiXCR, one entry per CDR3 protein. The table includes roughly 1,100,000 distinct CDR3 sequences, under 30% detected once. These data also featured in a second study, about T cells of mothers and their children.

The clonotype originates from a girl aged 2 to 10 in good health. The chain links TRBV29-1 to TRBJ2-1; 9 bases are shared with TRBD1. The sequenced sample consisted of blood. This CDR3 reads CSVGQGPHNEQFF. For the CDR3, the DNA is TGCAGCGTGGGACAGGGTCCCCACAATGAGCAGTTCTTC.